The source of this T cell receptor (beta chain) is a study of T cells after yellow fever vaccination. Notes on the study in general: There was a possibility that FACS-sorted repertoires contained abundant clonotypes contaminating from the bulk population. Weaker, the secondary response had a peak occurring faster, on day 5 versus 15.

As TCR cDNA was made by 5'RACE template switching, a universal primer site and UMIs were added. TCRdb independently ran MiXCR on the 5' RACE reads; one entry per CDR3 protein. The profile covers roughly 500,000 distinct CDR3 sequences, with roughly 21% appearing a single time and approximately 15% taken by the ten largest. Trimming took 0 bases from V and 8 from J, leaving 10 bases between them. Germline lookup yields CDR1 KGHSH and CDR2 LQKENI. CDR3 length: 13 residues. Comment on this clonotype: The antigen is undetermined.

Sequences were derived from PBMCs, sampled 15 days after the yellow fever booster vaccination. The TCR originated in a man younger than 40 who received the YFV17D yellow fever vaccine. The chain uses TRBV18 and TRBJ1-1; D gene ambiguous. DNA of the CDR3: TGTGCCAGCTCACCACCTTTGGGTATCGAAGCTTTCTTT. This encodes CASSPPLGIEAFF. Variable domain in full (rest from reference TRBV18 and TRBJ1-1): NAGVMQNPRHLVRRRGQEARLRCSPMKGHSHVYWYRQLPEEGLKFMVYLQKENIIDESGMPKERFSAEFPKEGPSILRIQQVVRGDSAAYFCASSPPLGIEAFFGQGTRLTVV.